This T cell receptor (beta chain) was found in a study of CD8+CD57+ T cells in acquired aplastic anemia. About the research overall: Average DNA yield from sorted CD4+ and CD8+ cells was approximately 3 ug. Study findings and constraints: In common between the patients and the controls were twenty-nine CD8+ CDR3 sequences.

In the case of this clonotype: Its antigen remains unidentified. No conserved phenylalanine or tryptophan is present at the end of the CDR3, so a read error is the likely explanation.

Genomic DNA was employed as the template in profiling TCR beta VDJ and CDR3. TCRdb re-analysed the reads in MiXCR, keeping a single row per CDR3 protein. Of under 200,000 distinct CDR3 sequences in the sample, roughly 50% were seen once. CD8+CD57+ cell expansion, shown by flow cytometry, had occurred in the patients selected for sequencing. The patients, all of them, had severe acquired aplastic anemia. Therapy had not been given to patients before blood sampling. CDR3 length: 16 amino acids. Germline CDR1 and CDR2: MGHDK and SYGVNS. V was trimmed by 6 bases and J by 0 bases, leaving 15 bases between them.

Sequencing was carried out using sorted CD4+, CD8+, or CD8+CD57+ T cells (not recorded which) from PBMCs. The chain employs TRBV25-1 and TRBJ1-3; tentative D call: TRBD1 (5 bases). The receptor's source is a human donor with aplastic anemia. The CDR3 nucleotides are TGTGCCAGCAGCTTCCTAGACAGAGACTCTGGAAACACCATATATTCT. Its translation: CASSFLDRDSGNTIYS.